Sequencing of this T cell receptor (beta chain) was carried out in a study of blood T cell repertoires in COVID-19. Study context: There were acute and convalescent COVID-19 samples, and they came from the United States, Italy and Spain. From T cells, B-cell-depleted T cells, or PBMCs came the material, which was cDNA or gDNA.

Germline lookup yields CDR1 SGHTA and CDR2 FQGNSA. This CDR3 has 12 amino acids. Trimming took off 1 base at V and 10 bases at J, with 11 bases between the two ends. Authors' methods: Cell counts per sample came from amplifying reference gene primers. The method was immunoSEQ multiplex PCR; TCRdb's version includes in-frame clones alone and lacks a portion of them. Clonal size and the V and J genes are those of that table, whereas D and trimming came from the DNA. The data hold around 100,000 clones, with more than 80% observed a single time. This chain uses TRBV7-2 with TRBJ2-7; TRBD2 is a possible D gene (6 bases). Sequencing was performed on peripheral blood. This TCR was recovered from a woman aged 45-65 years with acute or convalescent COVID-19. Here the CDR3 reads CASSLELGGQYF. DNA of the CDR3: TGTGCCAGCAGCTTAGAATTGGGGGGTCAGTACTTC.